This is a list of T cell receptor beta chains from one sample in a study of cytotoxic CD8 clonotypes in ibrutinib-treated CLL. Only in-frame clones appear in the TCRdb table, and some are missing; sequencing was by immunoSEQ multiplex PCR. The sample consists of 160,000 or so clones, roughly 80% of them appearing once. The material sequenced was PBMCs, taken after 24 months of ibrutinib treatment. The receptors originated from a human donor with chronic lymphocytic leukemia. Each CDR3 is given without its conserved first and last residue. Fields, in order: V gene, J gene, CDR3 protein.

TRBV2	TRBJ1-3	ASILGPQTGNTIY
TRBV18	TRBJ2-1	ASSPLAGEGEQF
TRBV7-3	TRBJ1-1	ASSLQGTNTEAF
TRBV2	TRBJ1-5	ASSDRGQTNQPQH
TRBV30	TRBJ2-7	AWSVLSSYEQY
TRBV5-1	TRBJ2-7	ASSLERGGWQY
TRBV7-2	TRBJ2-7	ASSLGTSLDEQY
TRBV5-1	TRBJ1-4	ASSLAPGTGDEKLF
TRBV30	TRBJ1-1	AWSVGQGDTEAF
TRBV7-9	TRBJ2-7	ASSLASLGLADAYEQY
TRBV7-6	TRBJ2-6	ASRFAVGQGNFGANVLT
TRBV20-1	TRBJ2-7	SGDGAYEQY
TRBV6-5	TRBJ2-1	ASSRQGSGIEQF
TRBV6-1	TRBJ1-3	ASSRDTSGNTIY
TRBV5-6	TRBJ1-2	ASSLQGAGGYT
TRBV2	TRBJ2-3	ASVRVDTQY
TRBV4-1	TRBJ2-3	ASSQPADGLSPDTQY
TRBV9	TRBJ1-1	ASSTTRNTEAF
TRBV4-3	TRBJ2-1	ASSQELAGVGGEQF
TRBV6-5	TRBJ2-2	ASSYSPSVGELF
TRBV30	TRBJ1-1	AWRVGGPNTEAF
TRBV19	TRBJ1-1	ASSPKQGRNEAF
TRBV28	TRBJ2-2	ASSRSGTGELF
TRBV6-4	TRBJ2-1	ASGLEPGLAFNEQF
TRBV4-3	TRBJ2-7	ASSQDLGWDNRNSYEQY
TRBV27	TRBJ2-3	ASRGIAGSADTQY
TRBV9	TRBJ2-7	ASSVGLASYEQY
TRBV27	TRBJ2-1	ASSSTSGRAKNEQF
TRBV29-1	TRBJ2-1	SALGQYNEQF
TRBV19	TRBJ1-5	ASSLWEGANQPQH
TRBV7-3	TRBJ1-2	ASSPNLGSSNYGYT
TRBV7-9	TRBJ2-1	ASSLEPFRSYNEQF
TRBV30	TRBJ2-7	AWSPWTSGRYEQY
TRBV7-8	TRBJ2-7	ASSLGGDRGYEQY
TRBV4-2	TRBJ2-6	ASSQDGGPGANVLT
TRBV5-1	TRBJ1-1	ASSLNQLNTEAF
TRBV19	TRBJ1-5	ASSSLVSNQPQH
TRBV7-3	TRBJ2-1	ASSPRDSSSYNEQF
TRBV29-1	TRBJ2-3	SVSTGTDTQY
TRBV6-5	TRBJ1-4	ASSYGRTNEKLF
TRBV7-2	TRBJ1-2	ASSPAISVSYGYT
TRBV19	TRBJ2-7	ASSHRDPPYEQY
TRBV4-3	TRBJ1-1	ASSWGLADVNTEAF
TRBV18	TRBJ1-5	ASSPRGGNNQPQH
TRBV5-1	TRBJ1-1	ASSTFTVQGGYTEAF
TRBV6-6	TRBJ1-2	ASSYRENPNYGYT
TRBV19	TRBJ2-7	ASSPWTSKGYEQY
TRBV4-2	TRBJ1-2	ASSQTGNYGYT
TRBV28	TRBJ1-2	ASRWGGSRGYT